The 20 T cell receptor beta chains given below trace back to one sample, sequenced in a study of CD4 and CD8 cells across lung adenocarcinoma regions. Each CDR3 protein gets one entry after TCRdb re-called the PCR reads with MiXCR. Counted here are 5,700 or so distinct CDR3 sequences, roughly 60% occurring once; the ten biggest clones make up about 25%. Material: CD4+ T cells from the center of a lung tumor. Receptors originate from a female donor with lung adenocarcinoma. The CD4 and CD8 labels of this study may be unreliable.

Here the CDR3 reads CASSRRFQGNTEAFF. The CDR3 nucleotides are TGTGCCAGCAGCCGCCGATTCCAGGGGAATACTGAAGCTTTCTTT. The V gene is TRBV3-1, the J gene TRBJ1-1; weak D call: TRBD1 (6 bases). Deletions cut 4 bases from V and 5 bases from J, with 17 bases between. Germline assignment: CDR1 LGHDT and CDR2 YNNKEL (reference sequence). The CDR3 has 15 residues.

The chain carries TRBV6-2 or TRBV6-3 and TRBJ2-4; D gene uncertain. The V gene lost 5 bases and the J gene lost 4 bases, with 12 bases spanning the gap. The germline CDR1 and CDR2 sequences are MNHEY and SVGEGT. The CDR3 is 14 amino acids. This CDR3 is CASSDTIVKNIQYF. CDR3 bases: TGTGCCAGCAGTGACACCATCGTGAAAAACATTCAGTACTTC.

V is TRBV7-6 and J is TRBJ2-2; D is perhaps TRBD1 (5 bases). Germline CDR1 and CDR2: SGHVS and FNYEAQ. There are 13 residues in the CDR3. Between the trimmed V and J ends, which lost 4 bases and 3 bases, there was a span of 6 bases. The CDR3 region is CASSSTDTGELFF. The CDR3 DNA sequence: TGTGCCAGCAGCTCGACAGACACCGGGGAGCTGTTTTTT.

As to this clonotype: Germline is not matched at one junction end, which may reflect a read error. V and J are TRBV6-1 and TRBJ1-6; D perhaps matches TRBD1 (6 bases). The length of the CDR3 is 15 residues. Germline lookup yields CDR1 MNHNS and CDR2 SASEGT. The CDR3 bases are TGTGCCAGCAGTCGAGGGGGTTCCTACAATTCACCCCTCCACTTT. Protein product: CASSRGGSYNSPLHF.

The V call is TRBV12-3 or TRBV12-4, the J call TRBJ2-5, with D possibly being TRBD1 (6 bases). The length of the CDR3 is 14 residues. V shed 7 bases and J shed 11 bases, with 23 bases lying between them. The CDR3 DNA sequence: TGTGCCAGCACCCCAGGGGTTACGTCTGGCAAGCAGTACTTC. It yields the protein CASTPGVTSGKQYF.

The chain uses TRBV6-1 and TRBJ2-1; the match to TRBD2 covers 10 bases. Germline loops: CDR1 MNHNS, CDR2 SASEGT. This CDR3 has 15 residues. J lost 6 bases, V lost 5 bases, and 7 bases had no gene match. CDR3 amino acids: CASSRTSGEGNEQFF. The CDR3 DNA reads TGTGCCAGCAGTCGAACTAGCGGGGAGGGCAATGAGCAGTTCTTC.

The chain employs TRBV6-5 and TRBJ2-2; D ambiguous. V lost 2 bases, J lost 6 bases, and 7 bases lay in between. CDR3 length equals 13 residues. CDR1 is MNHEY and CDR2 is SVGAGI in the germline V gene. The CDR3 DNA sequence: TGTGCCAGCAGTTACGGCGAACCCGGGGAGCTGTTTTTT. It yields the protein CASSYGEPGELFF.

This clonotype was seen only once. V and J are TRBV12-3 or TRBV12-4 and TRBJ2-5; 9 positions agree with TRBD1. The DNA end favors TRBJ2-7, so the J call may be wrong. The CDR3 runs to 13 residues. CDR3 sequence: CASRRTGDYEQYF. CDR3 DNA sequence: TGTGCCAGCAGAAGGACAGGGGACTACGAGCAGTACTTC.

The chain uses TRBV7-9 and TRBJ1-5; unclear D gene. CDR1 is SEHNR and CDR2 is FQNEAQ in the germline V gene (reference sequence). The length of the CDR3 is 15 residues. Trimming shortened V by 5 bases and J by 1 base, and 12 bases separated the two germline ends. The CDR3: CASSANPGSNQPQHF. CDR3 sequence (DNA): TGTGCCAGCAGCGCAAACCCGGGGAGCAATCAGCCCCAGCATTTT.

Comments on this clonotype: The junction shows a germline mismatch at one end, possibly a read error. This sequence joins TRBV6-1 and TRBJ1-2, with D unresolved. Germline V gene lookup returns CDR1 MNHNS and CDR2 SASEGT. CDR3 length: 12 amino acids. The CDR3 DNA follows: TGTGCCAGCAGTGAAAGGAGAGCTGAAGCCACCTTT. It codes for CASSERRAEATF.

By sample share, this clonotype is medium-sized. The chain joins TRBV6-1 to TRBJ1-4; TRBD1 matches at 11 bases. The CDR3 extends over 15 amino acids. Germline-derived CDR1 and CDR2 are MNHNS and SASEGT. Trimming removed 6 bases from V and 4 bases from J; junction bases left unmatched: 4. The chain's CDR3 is CASRGTGGSNEKLFF. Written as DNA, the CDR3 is TGTGCCAGCAGGGGGACAGGGGGTAGTAATGAAAAACTGTTTTTT.

The CDR3 sequence is CASRTAVSTDTQYF. Here the CDR3 DNA reads TGTGCCAGCAGAACGGCTGTGAGCACAGATACGCAGTATTTT. The rearrangement links TRBV6-1 to TRBJ2-3; D gene uncertain. Germline V gene lookup returns CDR1 MNHNS and CDR2 SASEGT. Trimming stripped 6 bases from V and 0 bases from J, with 10 bases between. The CDR3 is made up of 14 amino acids.

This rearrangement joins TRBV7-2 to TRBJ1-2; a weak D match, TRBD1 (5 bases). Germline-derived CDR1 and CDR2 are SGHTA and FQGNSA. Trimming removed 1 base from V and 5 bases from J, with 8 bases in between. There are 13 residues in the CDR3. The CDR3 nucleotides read TGTGCCAGCAGCTTAGGACAGCTTTATGGCTACACCTTC. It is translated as CASSLGQLYGYTF.

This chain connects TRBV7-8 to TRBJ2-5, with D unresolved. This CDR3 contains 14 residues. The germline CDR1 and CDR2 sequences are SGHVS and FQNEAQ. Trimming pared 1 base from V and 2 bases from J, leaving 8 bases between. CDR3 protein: CASSLGHGQETQYF. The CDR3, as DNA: TGTGCCAGCAGCTTAGGACACGGGCAAGAGACCCAGTACTTC.

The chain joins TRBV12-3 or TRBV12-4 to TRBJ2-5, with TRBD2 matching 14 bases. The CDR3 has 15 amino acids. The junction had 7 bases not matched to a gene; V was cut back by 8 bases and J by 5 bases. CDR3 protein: CASRVGLAGGETQYF. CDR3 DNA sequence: TGTGCCAGCCGCGTCGGACTAGCGGGAGGCGAGACCCAGTACTTC.

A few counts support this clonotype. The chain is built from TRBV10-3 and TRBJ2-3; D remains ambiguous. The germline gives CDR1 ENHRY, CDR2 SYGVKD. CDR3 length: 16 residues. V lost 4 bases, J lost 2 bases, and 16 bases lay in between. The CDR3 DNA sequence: TGTGCCATCAGTGGCAACACTAACCCCCCCACAGATACGCAGTATTTT. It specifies CAISGNTNPPTDTQYF.

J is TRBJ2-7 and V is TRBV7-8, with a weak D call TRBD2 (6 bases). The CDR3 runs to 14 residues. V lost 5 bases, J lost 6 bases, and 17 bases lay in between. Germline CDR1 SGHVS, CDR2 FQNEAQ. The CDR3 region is CASSATRDSLEQYF. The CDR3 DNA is TGTGCCAGCAGCGCAACTCGGGACTCCCTCGAGCAGTACTTC.

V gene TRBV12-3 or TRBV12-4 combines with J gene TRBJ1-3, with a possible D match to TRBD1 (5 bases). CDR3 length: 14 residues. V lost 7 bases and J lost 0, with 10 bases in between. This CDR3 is CASIDQGSGNTIYF. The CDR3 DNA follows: TGTGCCAGCATCGATCAGGGCTCTGGAAACACCATATATTTT.

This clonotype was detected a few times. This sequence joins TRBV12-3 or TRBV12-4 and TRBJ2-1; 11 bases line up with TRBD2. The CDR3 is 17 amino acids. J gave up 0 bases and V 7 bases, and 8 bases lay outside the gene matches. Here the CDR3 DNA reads TGTGCCAGCAAGCTGGGACTAGCGGCAAGCTCCTACAATGAGCAGTTCTTC. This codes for CASKLGLAASSYNEQFF.

The CDR3 bases are TGTGCCAGCAGGTCAGGGGGCTCCAATCAGCCCCAGCATTTT. This encodes CASRSGGSNQPQHF. The gene calls are TRBV6-1 and TRBJ1-5, with 8 positions matching TRBD1. This CDR3 has 14 amino acids. The junction had 4 bases not matched to a gene; V was cut back by 6 bases and J by 3 bases. Germline loops: CDR1 MNHNS, CDR2 SASEGT.